This TCR beta chain was recovered during a study of cytomegalovirus exposure and HLA in healthy donors. Broader study findings: Researchers counted around 180 TCR beta chains as cytomegalovirus-associated.

In regard to this clone: Its target is not known.

PCR was performed using 60 Vbeta and 13 Jbeta primers. Sequencing was performed with immunoSEQ multiplex PCR; in TCRdb, only in-frame clones are kept and a portion is missing. The table has 55,000 to 75,000 clones, approximately 64% seen once. The TCR comes from a man in his forties in good health and CMV-seropositive. The specimen was PBMCs.

In DNA, the CDR3 is TGTGCCAGTAGTCCTCAGGGGGAGGCAGCCGGAAACACCATATATTTT. Its protein product is CASSPQGEAAGNTIYF. The V and J genes are TRBV19 and TRBJ1-3; 7 bases line up with TRBD1. Germline CDR1 reads LNHDA; CDR2 reads SQIVND (reference sequence). This CDR3 contains 16 residues. V was clipped by 5 bases and J by 4 bases; unmatched bases: 11.